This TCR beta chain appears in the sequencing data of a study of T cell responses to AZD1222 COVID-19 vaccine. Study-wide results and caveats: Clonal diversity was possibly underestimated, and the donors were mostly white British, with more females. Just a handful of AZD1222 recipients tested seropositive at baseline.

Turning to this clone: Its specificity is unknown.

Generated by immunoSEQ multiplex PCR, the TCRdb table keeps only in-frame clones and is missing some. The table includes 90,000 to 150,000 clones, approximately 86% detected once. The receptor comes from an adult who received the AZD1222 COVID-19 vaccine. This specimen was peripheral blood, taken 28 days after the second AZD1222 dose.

The CDR3 region is CASSFYRADTQYF. In DNA form, the CDR3 reads TGTGCCAGCAGTTTCTACAGGGCAGATACGCAGTATTTT. This chain joins TRBV12-3 or TRBV12-4 and TRBJ2-3; TRBD1 is a possible D gene (6 bases). The CDR3 totals 13 residues. Trimming took off 3 bases at V and 4 bases at J, with 8 bases between the two ends.